Here is one T cell receptor beta chain with its context. Its recognized antigen is unknown. Base-call qualities are not available, and no considerably larger clone is one nucleotide away. This entry is derived from a study of blood T cell repertoires in COVID-19 (dated by TCRdb to the early 2020s). Turning to the overall study: The collaborator samples originated in the United States, Italy and Spain and spanned the acute and convalescent phases of COVID-19. The prospective study material was composed of cDNA or gDNA derived from T cells, B-cell-depleted T cells, or PBMCs. Subjects who had been exposed to COVID-19, were actively infected with it, or had recovered from it provided the deeply sampled blood TCRbeta repertoires that made up the dataset. The repertoires were made available in a free public database intended to serve as a resource for research on the immune response to SARS-CoV-2. The samples were drawn from two sources: the first 160 participants of the ongoing ImmuneRACE study, and over 1,000 subjects contributed by 6 global collaborators. Nearly every sample came with metadata listing a de-identified subject ID, COVID-19 status, age in years and sex. HLA class I and class II types, where available, came from metadata supplied by the sample provider rather than from assay-based typing.

TCRbeta CDR3 regions were amplified from genomic DNA by means of the immunoSEQ Assay, a bias-controlled multiplex PCR. On the study's bioinformatics: Within the assay, amplification of reference gene primers was used to estimate how many nucleated cells each sample contained. Sequence reads were collapsed and filtered to measure the absolute abundance of every unique TCRbeta CDR3 rearrangement. For each sample, productive Simpson clonality was calculated as the square root of Simpson's diversity index over productive rearrangements. This immuneACCESS table, as held by TCRdb, lists in-frame sequences with V and J called but not all clones. Of the missing ones, under half trace to an unresolved V gene in checked studies; the others have no known cause. For V, J and clone size, that table is used; D and trimming come from the DNA. The sample includes roughly 330,000 clones, with around 87% observed a single time. The ten largest clones take up roughly 5% of the sample.

Participants in the prospective study were enrolled through a virtual design, were aged about 18 to 100 years, and lived in roughly 24 United States geographic areas. To assign participants to cohorts, the prospective study relied on clinical history that participants themselves reported in a screening survey and a study questionnaire. Recovered participants in ImmuneRACE Cohort 3 were defined by two consecutive negative NP/OP PCR tests, clearance by a healthcare professional, or resolution of symptoms. In the prospective study, whole blood, serum and a nasopharyngeal or oropharyngeal swab were collected from each participant by mobile phlebotomists. Prospective study participants could optionally give additional blood draws and questionnaires over an approximately 2-month period. Before DNA extraction, prospective study blood samples were shipped either frozen or at room temperature. General study outcomes and caveats: Clinical and demographic metadata were provided uncurated, with the amount varying by source and participant.

The sequencing sample was made of PBMCs or T cells enriched from blood (not recorded which). The TCR was taken from a woman aged 25 to 39 who had recovered from COVID-19.

The CDR3 corresponds to CASSRDISGNTIYF. The DNA is as follows: TGTGCCAGCAGCCGTGACATCTCTGGAAACACCATATATTTT. The V and J segments used are TRBV2 and TRBJ1-3, with the D gene uncertain. Reading the germline V gene gives CDR1 SNHLY and CDR2 FYNNEI. The trim is 6 bases for V and 0 bases for J, with a gap of 9 bases between the germline ends. Inclusive of the bounding cysteine and phenylalanine, the CDR3 is 14 residues long. CDR3 DNA is the only sequence kept; it has 42 bases, read in frame from the first base.